The 24 T cell receptor beta chains below were found in one sample sequenced in a study of T cell repertoires in ileal Crohn's disease. Only in-frame clones appear in the TCRdb table, and some are missing; sequencing was by immunoSEQ multiplex PCR. The repertoire holds roughly 15,000 clones, with less than 85% as singletons. The sequenced sample was ileal tissue. These receptors originate from an adult with Crohn's disease.

This clone was detected once. The chain carries TRBV2 and TRBJ2-4, with D uncertain. Germline CDR1 is SNHLY and CDR2 is FYNNEI. Trimming stripped 0 bases from V and 4 bases from J, with 16 bases between. CDR3 size: 17 residues. CDR3 sequence: CASSEAIPTGEKNIQYF. CDR3 coding DNA: TGTGCCAGCAGTGAAGCGATACCGACCGGAGAAAAAAACATTCAGTACTTC. Using reference TRBV2 and TRBJ2-4 for the parts outside the CDR3, the full variable domain is EPEVTQTPSHQVTQMGQEVILRCVPISNHLYFYWYRQILGQKVEFLVSFYNNEISEKSEIFDDQFSVERPDGSNFTLKIRSTKLEDSAMYFCASSEAIPTGEKNIQYFGAGTRLSVL.

This clone showed up just a few times. The rearrangement uses TRBV10-3 and TRBJ1-1; TRBD1 matches 7 bases. The V segment lost 7 bases and the J segment 6 bases; nucleotides outside the gene matches: 8. The CDR3 sequence is 13 residues long. CDR1 and CDR2 from the germline V gene are ENHRY and SYGVKD. Here the CDR3 reads CAIKTGNAAEAFF. CDR3 in DNA: TGTGCCATCAAGACAGGGAATGCGGCTGAAGCTTTCTTT.

V is TRBV19 and J is TRBJ2-2; possible D gene TRBD1, 6 bases. Per germline, CDR1 LNHDA and CDR2 SQIVND (reference sequence). CDR3 length equals 16 residues. The V end was cut by 6 bases, the J end by 4 bases, with 18 bases between. CDR3 residues: CASSISLQGFTGELFF. CDR3 bases: TGTGCCAGTAGCATCTCATTACAGGGATTCACCGGGGAGCTGTTTTTT.

The chain has TRBV7-9 and TRBJ2-5, with a weak D call TRBD2 (5 bases). The CDR3 has 15 amino acids. Looked up from germline, CDR1 is SEHNR and CDR2 is FQNEAQ (reference sequence). The ends were cut back, 5 bases at V and 1 base at J, with 14 bases in the middle. Here the CDR3 DNA reads TGTGCCAGCAGCCCCCTCCCGGGATCCCAAGAGACCCAGTACTTC. As protein: CASSPLPGSQETQYF.

The gene calls are TRBV19 and TRBJ2-7; 7 nucleotides line up with TRBD2. The germline CDR1 and CDR2 sequences are LNHDA and SQIVND (reference sequence). The CDR3 consists of 16 residues. Trimming took 3 bases from V and 3 from J; bases not matched to a gene: 11. DNA of the CDR3: TGTGCCAGTAGTATCAGTGTAGGAGTAGCGGGCTACGAGCAGTACTTC. It translates to CASSISVGVAGYEQYF. Based on the CDR3 plus reference TRBV19 and TRBJ2-7, the full variable domain is DGGITQSPKYLFRKEGQNVTLSCEQNLNHDAMYWYRQDPGQGLRLIYYSQIVNDFQKGDIAEGYSVSREKKESFPLTVTSAQKNPTAFYLCASSISVGVAGYEQYFGPGTRLTVT.

This clone occurred once. The chain has TRBV9 and TRBJ1-2, with D hard to call. The V end was cut by 4 bases, the J end by 8 bases, with 21 bases between. The CDR3 sequence is 15 residues long. Per the germline V gene, CDR1 is SGDLS and CDR2 is YYNGEE. The CDR3 is CASSSGRIPGEGYTF. The CDR3 DNA follows: TGTGCCAGCAGCTCCGGACGGATCCCCGGGGAGGGCTACACCTTC.

This clone was observed a handful of times. The rearrangement uses TRBV2 and TRBJ2-6, with a possible D match to TRBD1 (5 bases). V was clipped by 4 bases and J by 3 bases, with 10 bases between them. The CDR3 length is 15 residues. CDR1 and CDR2 from the germline V gene are SNHLY and FYNNEI. Here the CDR3 reads CASSAQGIGANVLTF. The CDR3 DNA sequence: TGTGCCAGCAGTGCCCAGGGAATTGGGGCCAACGTCCTGACTTTC.

DNA for the CDR3: TGTGCCAGCAGTGAATCTTTTTGGGCAGGTCTCAGTGAAAAACTGTTTTTT. It yields the protein CASSESFWAGLSEKLFF. The rearrangement joins TRBV25-1 to TRBJ1-4; D is unclear. The CDR3 length is 17 residues. V dropped 1 base and J dropped 7 bases, with 19 bases sitting between them. Germline loops: CDR1 MGHDK, CDR2 SYGVNS. Drawing the rest from reference TRBV25-1 and TRBJ1-4, the complete variable domain is EADIYQTPRYLVIGTGKKITLECSQTMGHDKMYWYQQDPGMELHLIHYSYGVNSTEKGDLSSESTVSRIRTEHFPLTLESARPSHTSQYLCASSESFWAGLSEKLFFGSGTQLSVL.

The chain links TRBV9 to TRBJ2-6, with TRBD1 as a possible D gene (5 bases). Germline CDR1 reads SGDLS; CDR2 reads YYNGEE. This CDR3 is 17 amino acids long. V gave up 0 bases and J gave up 0 bases, with 10 bases separating them. The DNA of the CDR3 is TGTGCCAGCAGCGTAGGCCGGCAGGGCTCTGGGGCCAACGTCCTGACTTTC. This sequence encodes CASSVGRQGSGANVLTF.

The chain employs TRBV6-1 and TRBJ2-3; TRBD1 is a possible D gene (7 bases). The germline V gene has CDR1 MNHNS and CDR2 SASEGT. This CDR3 is built from 17 residues. V dropped 4 bases and J dropped 1 base, with 18 bases sitting between them. CDR3 amino acids: CASSALSQGGGTDTQYF. The DNA for the CDR3 is TGTGCCAGCAGTGCCCTATCCCAGGGGGGTGGCACAGATACGCAGTATTTT.

The chain combines TRBV18 with TRBJ2-2, with D hard to call. The germline gives CDR1 KGHSH, CDR2 LQKENI. Trimming left V 8 bases short and J 1 base short, with 17 bases between. This CDR3 has 16 residues. CDR3 nucleotide sequence: TGTGCCAGCACCCCGGTACTGACTCTGAACACCGGGGAGCTGTTTTTT. Translation: CASTPVLTLNTGELFF.

This chain uses TRBV6-1 with TRBJ1-2; D not certain. Germline V gene sequence: CDR1 MNHNS, CDR2 SASEGT. V was shortened by 7 bases and J by 2 bases, with 8 bases between the two germline ends. CDR3 size: 12 residues. DNA for the CDR3: TGTGCCAGCACCTGGGAGAACTATGGCTACACCTTC. This gives the protein CASTWENYGYTF.

The chain has TRBV9 and TRBJ1-4, with D possibly being TRBD1 (5 bases). Trimming removed 10 bases from V and 5 bases from J, with 15 bases in between. CDR3 size: 13 residues. Germline lookup yields CDR1 SGDLS and CDR2 YYNGEE. The CDR3: CAPRGTGNEKLFF. Here the CDR3 DNA reads TGTGCCCCGCGGGGGACGGGCAATGAAAAACTGTTTTTT.

This chain uses TRBV19 with TRBJ1-2; TRBD1 matches 9 bases. The CDR3 totals 16 residues. V shed 3 bases and J 6 bases; nucleotides not matched to a gene: 11. Germline loops: CDR1 LNHDA, CDR2 SQIVND (reference sequence). The DNA of the CDR3 is TGTGCCAGTAGTATGATGCTTGGGACAGGGAACCATGGCTACACCTTC. This gives the protein CASSMMLGTGNHGYTF.

The V call is TRBV7-2, the J call TRBJ1-5; 8 bases are a match to TRBD1. Unmatched junction bases numbered 7, after V lost 5 bases and J lost 1 base. Germline CDR1 is SGHTA and CDR2 is FQGNSA. There are 16 residues in the CDR3. CDR3 loop: CASSEGTGRSNQPQHF. As DNA, the CDR3 is TGTGCCAGCAGCGAAGGGACAGGTAGGAGCAATCAGCCCCAGCATTTT.

The J gene is TRBJ1-2, the V gene TRBV7-8; D is ambiguous. Trimming took 2 bases from V and 0 from J, leaving 13 bases between them. CDR1 is SGHVS, CDR2 FQNEAQ, per germline. This CDR3 comprises 16 residues. CDR3 coding DNA: TGTGCCAGCAGCTTATTGGCAGGCGCCGCTAACTATGGCTACACCTTC. It yields the protein CASSLLAGAANYGYTF.

The CDR3 DNA sequence: TGTGCCAGCAGCTTAGGGGGCAGGGTGGTGAACACTGAAGCTTTCTTT. Residues: CASSLGGRVVNTEAFF. This chain links TRBV7-2 with TRBJ1-1, with a weak D call TRBD1 (5 bases). V gave up 1 base and J gave up 0 bases, with 12 bases separating them. CDR1 and CDR2 (germline): SGHTA, FQGNSA. The CDR3 loop spans 16 amino acids.

This clone has just one count. The chain has TRBV7-2 and TRBJ2-2; D may be TRBD2 (5 bases). Trimming shortened V by 5 bases and J by 4 bases, and 14 bases separated the two germline ends. This CDR3 comprises 15 residues. The germline CDR1 and CDR2 sequences are SGHTA and FQGNSA. The CDR3 sequence is CASSERGRATGELFF. The CDR3 DNA follows: TGTGCCAGCAGCGAACGAGGGCGAGCCACCGGGGAGCTGTTTTTT.

This rearrangement joins TRBV30 to TRBJ1-3, with 8 positions matching TRBD1. The CDR3 contains 14 residues. V gave up 2 bases and J gave up 4 bases; unmatched junction bases: 4. Germline assignment: CDR1 GTSNPN and CDR2 SVGIG (reference sequence). CDR3 DNA: TGTGCCTGGAGTCCAGGGGGCGAAGGAAACACCATATATTTT. Protein sequence: CAWSPGGEGNTIYF.

The rearrangement joins TRBV19 to TRBJ2-7; 8 nucleotides align to TRBD1. The CDR3 runs 15 residues. V was clipped by 6 bases and J by 3 bases; unmatched bases: 10. Germline V gene data show CDR1 as LNHDA and CDR2 as SQIVND (reference sequence). CDR3 sequence (DNA): TGTGCCAGTAGCCCCTTCTTGGGACAGGACTACGAGCAGTACTTC. Translating it yields CASSPFLGQDYEQYF.

V and J are TRBV5-1 and TRBJ1-2; D uncertain. Germline V gene sequence: CDR1 SGHRS, CDR2 YFSETQ. The CDR3 extends over 12 amino acids. V gave up 0 bases and J gave up 6 bases, with 6 bases separating them. CDR3 region: CASSLANNGYTF. CDR3 bases: TGCGCCAGCAGCTTGGCCAACAATGGCTACACCTTC.

This chain uses TRBV5-6 with TRBJ1-1; D is perhaps TRBD1 (5 bases). Germline assignment: CDR1 SGHDT and CDR2 YYEEEE. This CDR3 comprises 12 residues. With 6 bases removed from V and 7 bases from J, the gap between germline ends came to 13 bases. The chain's CDR3 is CASTVGANEAFF. Here the CDR3 DNA reads TGTGCCAGCACCGTAGGGGCCAATGAAGCTTTCTTT.

The chain has TRBV4-1 and TRBJ1-6; D is unresolved. CDR3 length: 15 amino acids. The germline V gene has CDR1 MGHRA and CDR2 YSYEKL. The V end lost 1 base, the J end lost 9 bases, and 13 bases lay between the germline ends. CDR3: CASSQGLRRVSPLHF. CDR3 bases: TGCGCCAGCAGCCAAGGACTAAGACGGGTTTCACCCCTCCACTTT.

This clone was observed once. This sequence joins TRBV6-5 and TRBJ2-5; D not certain. Between the trimmed V and J ends, which lost 2 bases and 1 base, there was a span of 11 bases. Germline V lookup: CDR1 MNHEY, CDR2 SVGAGI. This CDR3 comprises 15 residues. For the CDR3, the DNA is TGTGCCAGCAGTTACCTGGGCCCCATCCAAGAGACCCAGTACTTC. Its translation is CASSYLGPIQETQYF.